The 15 T cell receptor beta chains given below trace back to one sample, sequenced in a study of breast tumors, draining lymph nodes, adjacent tissues (dated by TCRdb to the mid-2010s). Lymph node samples came from the axillary draining lymph nodes of breast cancer patients. Library generation was performed with multiplex PCR. The data were produced on an Illumina HiSeq 2000. TCRdb cleaned the public reads at Q25 with fastp, built clones with MiXCR and kept in-frame beta chains. Rows are combined by CDR3 protein, so each entry shows the most common genes and DNA. The sample profile shows some 230,000 distinct CDR3 sequences; less than 45% of them were found once. The top ten hold 3% to 4.5% of the sample. Material for sequencing was axillary lymph node tissue. These receptors all stem from a female donor with breast cancer. Some clones in this sample may be carry-over from other donors' samples.

The table lists this clonotype with many counts. This chain links TRBV7-9 with TRBJ2-2; 7 bases line up with TRBD1. With V trimmed by 5 bases and J by 0 bases, 3 bases remained unmatched. The V gene's germline CDR1 is SEHNR and CDR2 FQNEAQ (reference sequence). This CDR3 region has 15 residues. The CDR3 DNA follows: TGTGCCAGCAGCCCCGGGACAGCGAACACCGGGGAGCTGTTTTTT. Its protein is CASSPGTANTGELFF.

This clonotype came up a few times. The chain uses TRBV12-3 or TRBV12-4 and TRBJ2-7; D unresolved. The V end lost 6 bases, the J end lost 0 bases, and 9 bases lay between the germline ends. This CDR3 has 13 amino acids. The CDR3: CASSPVSSYEQYF. The DNA for the CDR3 is TGTGCCAGCAGCCCCGTTAGCTCCTACGAGCAGTACTTC.

CDR3 sequence reads: CASISSGWARYGYTF. DNA for the CDR3: TGTGCCAGTATCAGCAGCGGTTGGGCCAGATATGGCTACACCTTC. This sequence joins TRBV19 and TRBJ1-2, with D unclear. This CDR3 spans 15 amino acids. The V and J ends lost 7 bases and 5 bases respectively, with 20 bases between them. Germline values: CDR1 LNHDA, CDR2 SQIVND (reference sequence).

The V call is TRBV4-3, the J call TRBJ1-4; 7 bases map to TRBD1. CDR3 length: 16 residues. The germline gives CDR1 LGHNA, CDR2 YSLEER. The V segment lost 3 bases and the J segment 3 bases; nucleotides outside the gene matches: 7. CDR3 DNA sequence: TGCGCCAGCAGCCATGGCCAGGGGGGGGCTAATGAAAAACTGTTTTTT. Its translation is CASSHGQGGANEKLFF.

This clonotype was detected ten times or more. The J gene is TRBJ2-7, the V gene TRBV4-2, with 12 bases that match TRBD2. Germline lookup yields CDR1 LGHNA and CDR2 YNFKEQ. V gave up 4 bases and J gave up 0 bases; unmatched junction bases: 1. The CDR3 has 15 residues. CDR3 in amino acids: CASSPTSGSSYEQYF. As DNA, the CDR3 is TGTGCCAGCAGCCCGACTAGCGGGAGCTCCTACGAGCAGTACTTC.

The chain recombines TRBV3-1 with TRBJ2-1; 11 nucleotides agree with TRBD2. CDR1 is LGHDT and CDR2 is YNNKEL in the germline V gene (reference sequence). V was pared by 3 bases and J by 16 bases, with 8 bases of the junction left unmatched. The CDR3 spans 13 residues. The CDR3 reads CASSHRLAGPPFF. CDR3 DNA sequence: TGTGCCAGCAGCCATCGACTAGCGGGGCCCCCTTTCTTC.

A word on this clonotype: The junction and the germline gene differ at one end; a read error may be behind it. This chain joins TRBV7-9 and TRBJ1-2, with D perhaps matching TRBD1 (6 bases). The CDR3 extends over 15 amino acids. Germline CDR1 is SEHNR and CDR2 is FQNEAQ (reference sequence). CDR3 DNA sequence: TGTGCCAGCAGCCAAGAAGGCAGGGGCGGCTATGGCTACCCCTTC. Translating it yields CASSQEGRGGYGYPF.

This clonotype has only a few counts. This chain connects TRBV3-1 to TRBJ1-2; D gene uncertain. Germline-derived CDR1 and CDR2 are LGHDT and YNNKEL (reference sequence). Trimming took off 3 bases at V and 0 bases at J, with 11 bases between the two ends. The CDR3 is 15 amino acids. CDR3 amino acids: CASSQSAAANYGYTF. CDR3 DNA: TGTGCCAGCAGCCAGTCGGCCGCGGCTAACTATGGCTACACCTTC. The entire variable domain, with the rest obtained from reference TRBV3-1 and TRBJ1-2, is as follows: DTAVSQTPKYLVTQMGNDKSIKCEQNLGHDTMYWYKQDSKKFLKIMFSYNNKELIINETVPNRFSPKSPDKAHLNLHINSLELGDSAVYFCASSQSAAANYGYTFGSGTRLTVV.

This clonotype was seen repeatedly, ten times or more. V is TRBV14 and J is TRBJ2-3; 7 positions agree with TRBD1. The CDR3 has 16 amino acids. Germline V gene sequence: CDR1 SGHDN, CDR2 FVKESK. The V gene end was trimmed by 3 bases and the J gene end by 5 bases; junction bases not matched to a gene: 11. CDR3 residues: CASSQLGTARGDTQYF. The CDR3 nucleotides read TGTGCCAGCAGCCAGCTGGGGACAGCTCGCGGAGATACGCAGTATTTT.

This clonotype turned up a few times. A read error is possible here, since a much larger clone lies one base away. The missing conserved phenylalanine or tryptophan at the end of this CDR3 makes a read error likely. The V and J genes are TRBV9 and TRBJ1-2; 7 nucleotides agree with TRBD1. Germline assignment: CDR1 SGDLS and CDR2 YYNGEE. The CDR3 consists of 13 residues. With 0 bases clipped from V and 8 bases from J, the junction kept 4 bases outside the gene matches. CDR3 bases: TGTGCCAGCAGCGTAGTTCAGGGGGGGGGCTACACCTCC. Translating it yields CASSVVQGGGYTS.

The chain couples TRBV5-6 to TRBJ1-1, with TRBD1 as a possible D gene (6 bases). The V and J ends lost 0 bases and 6 bases respectively, with 15 bases between them. CDR1 SGHDT and CDR2 YYEEEE come from the germline V gene. The CDR3 is 15 amino acids. The CDR3 sequence is CASSLAGGAGAEAFF. CDR3 nucleotides: TGTGCCAGCAGCTTGGCGGGGGGCGCGGGGGCTGAAGCTTTCTTT.

Remarks on this clonotype: Just one base apart from a much larger clone, this may be a read error. The chain has TRBV20-1 and TRBJ2-2; D is perhaps TRBD1 or TRBD2 (6 bases each). Trimming stripped 0 bases from V and 7 bases from J, with 18 bases between. The CDR3 runs to 16 residues. CDR1 and CDR2 from the germline V gene are DFQATT and SNEGSKA (reference sequence). In DNA form, the CDR3 reads TGCAGTGCTAGAGAGGGGGGCTCCCCAACGGTCGGGGAGCTGTTTTTT. It is translated as CSAREGGSPTVGELFF.

V and J are TRBV6-6 and TRBJ1-4, with 8 bases aligning to TRBD1. The CDR3 runs to 14 residues. Germline V gene lookup returns CDR1 MNHNY and CDR2 SVGAGI (reference sequence). The V and J ends lost 5 bases and 7 bases, in that order; junction bases with no gene match: 6. CDR3 in DNA: TGTGCCAGCAGTGCGACAGGGGACACTGAAAAACTGTTTTTT. Translated, it gives CASSATGDTEKLFF.

This clonotype was seen at least ten times. V and J are TRBV27 and TRBJ2-1, with D possibly being TRBD1 (5 bases). V lost 2 bases, J lost 6 bases, and 8 bases lay in between. Per germline, CDR1 MNHEY and CDR2 SMNVEV (reference sequence). The CDR3 is made up of 13 amino acids. CDR3 DNA: TGTGCCAGCAGTTTAGACAGATTCAATGAGCAGTTCTTC. Protein sequence: CASSLDRFNEQFF.

This chain connects TRBV29-1 to TRBJ1-1; D call uncertain. This CDR3 has 12 residues. Trimming removed 4 bases at V and 4 bases at J, with 10 bases between. From germline, CDR1 is SQVTM and CDR2 ANQGSEA. Here the CDR3 reads CSVGVQSTEAFF. The DNA of the CDR3 is TGCAGCGTTGGGGTACAATCCACTGAAGCTTTCTTT.